This T cell receptor (beta chain) was captured by sequencing in a study of T cells in Graves' hyperthyroidism and ophthalmopathy. General study findings and limits: Most expanded thyroid clonotypes above 0.001 recurred in blood.

RNA transcripts served as the template for amplifying TCR beta CDR3 regions. The HTBI primer set was used in a first-round RT-PCR of the TCR CDR3. Via MiXCR, TCRdb re-called the multiplex PCR reads, giving one row per CDR3 protein. Seen here are hundreds of thousands of distinct CDR3 sequences, 45% observed once, and the top ten hold about 7%. V was trimmed by 4 bases and J by 5 bases, leaving 8 bases between them. CDR1 is KGHDR, CDR2 SFDVKD, per germline. This CDR3 has 14 amino acids. The sample holds one count of this clonotype. The antigen remains unidentified. The receptor was isolated from an adult man with Graves' disease, either hyperthyroidism or ophthalmopathy (not recorded which). The rearrangement links TRBV24-1 to TRBJ2-6; weak D call: TRBD2 (5 bases). Material: peripheral blood or thyroid tissue (not recorded which). The CDR3 spells CATSEDYRANVLTF. The CDR3 DNA reads TGTGCCACCAGTGAAGACTACAGGGCCAACGTCCTGACTTTC.